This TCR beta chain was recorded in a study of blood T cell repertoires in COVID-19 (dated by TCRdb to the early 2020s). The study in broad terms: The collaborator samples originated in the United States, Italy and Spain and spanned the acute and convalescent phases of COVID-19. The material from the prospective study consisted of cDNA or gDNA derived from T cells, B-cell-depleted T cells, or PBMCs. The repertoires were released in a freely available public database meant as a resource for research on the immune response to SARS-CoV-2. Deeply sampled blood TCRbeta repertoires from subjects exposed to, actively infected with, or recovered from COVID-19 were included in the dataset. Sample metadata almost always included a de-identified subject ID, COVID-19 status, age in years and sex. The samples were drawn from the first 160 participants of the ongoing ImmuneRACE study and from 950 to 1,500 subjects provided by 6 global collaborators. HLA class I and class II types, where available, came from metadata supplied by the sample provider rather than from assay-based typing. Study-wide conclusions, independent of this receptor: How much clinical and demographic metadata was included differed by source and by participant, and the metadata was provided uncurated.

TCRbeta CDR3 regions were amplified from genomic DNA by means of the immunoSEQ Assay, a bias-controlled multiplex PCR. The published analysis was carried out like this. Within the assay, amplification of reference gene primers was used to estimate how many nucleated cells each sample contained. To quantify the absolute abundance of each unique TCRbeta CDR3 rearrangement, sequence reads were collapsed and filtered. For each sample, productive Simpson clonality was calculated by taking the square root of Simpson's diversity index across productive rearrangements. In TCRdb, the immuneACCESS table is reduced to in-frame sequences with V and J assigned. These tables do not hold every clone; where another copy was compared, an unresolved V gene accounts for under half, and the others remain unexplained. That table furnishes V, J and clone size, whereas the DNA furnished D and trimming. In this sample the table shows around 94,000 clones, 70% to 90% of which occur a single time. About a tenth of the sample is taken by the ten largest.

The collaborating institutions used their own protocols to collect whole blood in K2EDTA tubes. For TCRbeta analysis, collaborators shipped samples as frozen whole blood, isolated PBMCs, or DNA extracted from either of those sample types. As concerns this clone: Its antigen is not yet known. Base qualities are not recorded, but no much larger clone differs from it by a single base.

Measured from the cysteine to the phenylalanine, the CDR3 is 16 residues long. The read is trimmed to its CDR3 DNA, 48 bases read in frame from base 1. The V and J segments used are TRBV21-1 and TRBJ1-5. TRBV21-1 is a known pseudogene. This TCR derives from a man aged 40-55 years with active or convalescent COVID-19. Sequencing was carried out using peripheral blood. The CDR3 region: CASSYATDDSNQPQHF. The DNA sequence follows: TGTGCCAGCAGCTATGCGACTGATGATAGCAATCAGCCCCAGCATTTT.